The 11 T cell receptor beta chains below all came from one sample that was sequenced in a study of cytomegalovirus exposure and HLA in healthy donors. PCR primers comprised 60 Vbeta and 13 Jbeta primers. Measured with immunoSEQ multiplex PCR; TCRdb has only the in-frame clones, and not every one. The sample lists almost 65,000 clones; around 77% were seen once. Sample: PBMCs. Receptor source: a male donor in good health and CMV-seropositive.

V gene TRBV19 combines with J gene TRBJ2-3, with D possibly matching TRBD1 (5 bases). Per germline, CDR1 LNHDA and CDR2 SQIVND (reference sequence). Trimming pared 8 bases from V and 4 bases from J, leaving 10 bases between. The CDR3 extends over 12 amino acids. For the CDR3, the DNA is TGTGCCAGTGGACACCGGCCAGATACGCAGTATTTT. It encodes CASGHRPDTQYF.

V gene TRBV2 combines with J gene TRBJ1-1, with TRBD1 matching 8 bases. From germline, CDR1 is SNHLY and CDR2 FYNNEI. The ends lost 8 bases at V and 0 bases at J; junction bases unmatched: 5. The CDR3 loop spans 14 amino acids. The DNA for the CDR3 is TGTGCCAGCGGGCAGGGGGCGATGAACACTGAAGCTTTCTTT. Translation: CASGQGAMNTEAFF.

This clone has a handful of counts. The chain links TRBV28 to TRBJ2-5; 8 bases map to TRBD2. The CDR3 length is 14 residues. Per the germline V gene, CDR1 is MDHEN and CDR2 is SYDVKM. J gave up 1 base and V 9 bases, and 7 bases lay outside the gene matches. The CDR3 region is CASRNSGTQETQYF. In DNA, the CDR3 is TGTGCCAGTAGAAATAGCGGGACCCAAGAGACCCAGTACTTC. Together with reference TRBV28 and TRBJ2-5, the CDR3 gives the full variable domain: DVKVTQSSRYLVKRTGEKVFLECVQDMDHENMFWYRQDPGLGLRLIYFSYDVKMKEKGDIPEGYSVSREKKERFSLILESASTNQTSMYLCASRNSGTQETQYFGPGTRLLVL.

This clone was recorded a few times. The chain recombines TRBV2 with TRBJ2-2, with D maybe TRBD2 (6 bases). The ends were cut back, 6 bases at V and 1 base at J, with 6 bases in the middle. This CDR3 has 13 amino acids. CDR1 and CDR2 from the germline V gene are SNHLY and FYNNEI. The CDR3 DNA follows: TGTGCCAGCAGCGGGGGGAACACCGGGGAGCTGTTTTTT. Amino acid sequence: CASSGGNTGELFF. The full variable domain, with the rest looked up from reference TRBV2 and TRBJ2-2, is EPEVTQTPSHQVTQMGQEVILRCVPISNHLYFYWYRQILGQKVEFLVSFYNNEISEKSEIFDDQFSVERPDGSNFTLKIRSTKLEDSAMYFCASSGGNTGELFFGEGSRLTVL.

V usage is TRBV5-6 and J usage is TRBJ1-1, with a tentative D call TRBD1 (5 bases). CDR3 length: 18 residues. Per germline, CDR1 SGHDT and CDR2 YYEEEE. V was trimmed by 2 bases and J by 3 bases, leaving 23 bases between them. The CDR3 spells CASSFGGGGGTADTEAFF. As DNA, the CDR3 is TGTGCCAGCAGCTTTGGGGGGGGTGGCGGGACGGCGGACACTGAAGCTTTCTTT.

J is TRBJ2-5 and V is TRBV11-2; TRBD1 is a possible D gene (6 bases). This CDR3 is built from 13 residues. Per germline, CDR1 SGHAT and CDR2 FQNNGV. V lost 6 bases and J lost 1, with 9 bases in between. This CDR3 reads CASSWTVQETQYF. Written as DNA, the CDR3 is TGTGCCAGCAGTTGGACAGTCCAAGAGACCCAGTACTTC.

This chain uses TRBV11-3 with TRBJ2-5; D uncertain. CDR1 is SGHNT and CDR2 is YENEEA in the germline V gene. The CDR3 totals 13 residues. The germline V and J ends were trimmed by 2 bases and 5 bases, with 9 bases remaining between them. CDR3 nucleotide sequence: TGTGCCAGCAGCTTATCTCCCGGGGAGACCCAGTACTTC. It is translated as CASSLSPGETQYF.

The chain joins TRBV6-7 to TRBJ2-4; TRBD1 aligns across 9 bases. TRBV6-7 is noted as an ORF with a role that remains uncertain. V was pared by 6 bases and J by 0 bases, with 6 bases of the junction left unmatched. CDR3 size: 16 residues. CDR3 nucleotide sequence: TGTGCCAGCAGCACCGACAGGGGGGTAGCCAAAAACATTCAGTACTTC. Its protein is CASSTDRGVAKNIQYF.

The genes are TRBV30 and TRBJ2-7; 11 positions match TRBD1. The CDR3 is made up of 16 amino acids. V lost 1 base and J lost 5; bases outside the gene matches: 10. Germline loops: CDR1 GTSNPN, CDR2 SVGIG (reference sequence). CDR3: CAWSGFPRTGGDEQYF. CDR3 in DNA: TGTGCCTGGAGTGGGTTCCCGAGGACAGGGGGCGACGAGCAGTACTTC.

Concerning this clone itself: One end of the junction varies from germline; a read error may be responsible. The chain uses TRBV7-7 and TRBJ2-5, with D possibly matching TRBD2 (6 bases). Germline V gene lookup returns CDR1 SSHAT and CDR2 FNYEAQ (reference sequence). The CDR3 runs to 15 residues. CDR3 protein: CASSLGRGSMETQYF. In DNA, the CDR3 is TGTGCTAGCAGCTTAGGACGGGGGTCTATGGAGACCCAGTACTTC. The full variable domain, completed using reference TRBV7-7 and TRBJ2-5, is GAGVSQSPRYKVTKRGQDVTLRCDPISSHATLYWYQQALGQGPEFLTYFNYEAQPDKSGLPSDRFSAERPEGSISTLTIQRTEQRDSAMYRCASSLGRGSMETQYFGPGTRLLVL.

This chain links TRBV7-3 with TRBJ2-3; 16 nucleotides match TRBD2. Trimming removed 5 bases from V and 4 bases from J; junction bases left unmatched: 3. CDR3 length: 16 amino acids. CDR1 SGHTA and CDR2 FQGTGA come from the germline V gene. CDR3 residues: CASSAGLAGGADTQYF. DNA of the CDR3: TGTGCCAGCAGCGCGGGACTAGCGGGGGGGGCAGATACGCAGTATTTT.